This T cell receptor (beta chain) was identified in a study of blood T cell repertoires in COVID-19 (dated by TCRdb to 2018 to 2021). General notes on the study: The collaborator samples originated in the United States, Italy and Spain and spanned the acute and convalescent phases of COVID-19. Samples were obtained from the ongoing ImmuneRACE study (first 160 participants) and from 950 to 1,500 subjects provided by 6 global collaborators. The repertoires were released in a freely available public database meant as a resource for research on the immune response to SARS-CoV-2. Where available, HLA class I and class II types were taken from metadata supplied by the sample provider and were not determined by assay-based typing. Subjects who had been exposed to COVID-19, were actively infected with it, or had recovered from it provided the deeply sampled blood TCRbeta repertoires that made up the dataset. The prospective study material was composed of cDNA or gDNA derived from T cells, B-cell-depleted T cells, or PBMCs. The sample metadata nearly always contained a de-identified subject ID, COVID-19 status, age in years and sex.

The trim is 4 bases for V and 1 base for J, with a gap of 11 bases between the germline ends. Spanning cysteine to phenylalanine, the CDR3 consists of 14 amino acids. Left in the record is the CDR3 DNA by itself, 42 bases read in frame from the first base. Taken from the germline V gene, the CDR1 and CDR2 loops are SGHRS and YFSETQ. The paper as a whole reports these results and caveats: The quantity of clinical and demographic metadata differed by source and by participant and was supplied without curation.

The immunoSEQ Assay, a bias-controlled multiplex PCR, was used to amplify TCRbeta CDR3 regions from genomic DNA. Processing in the source paper ran as follows. The number of nucleated cells in each sample was estimated from the amplification of reference gene primers within the assay. To quantify the absolute abundance of each unique TCRbeta CDR3 rearrangement, sequence reads were collapsed and filtered. For each sample, productive Simpson clonality was calculated as the square root of Simpson's diversity index over productive rearrangements. As stored in TCRdb, this immuneACCESS dataset retains in-frame rearrangements with V and J assigned. A fraction of the clones does not appear; measured against another copy, unresolved V genes explain less than half of the discrepancy, and the remainder lacks a known reason. That table is the source of V, J and clone size, and D and trimming were worked out from the DNA. This sample holds roughly 53,000 clones; 85% to 90% were observed only once. The top ten constitute 2% to 2.5% of the sample.

At one collaborating source in Seattle, patients were enrolled during active infection and were followed longitudinally through the course of disease. Collaborating institutions collected whole blood in K2EDTA tubes following their own protocols. Collaborator samples were shipped for TCRbeta analysis as frozen whole blood, isolated PBMCs, or DNA extracted from either sample type. In the case of this clone: The antigen it recognizes is unknown. There are no base qualities to consult, and no much larger clone falls within one base.

Sample: peripheral blood. The chain couples TRBV5-1 to TRBJ1-2; the D gene is possibly TRBD1, with 6 bases matching. The receptor was derived from a woman at least 80 years old with COVID-19, enrolled during active disease. The base sequence is TGCGCCAGCAGCCAGGACAGTATTAACTATGGCTACACCTTC. Its amino acids are CASSQDSINYGYTF. With the rest looked up from the reference TRBV5-1 and TRBJ1-2 genes rather than sequenced, the full variable domain is KAGVTQTPRYLIKTRGQQVTLSCSPISGHRSVSWYQQTPGQGLQFLFEYFSETQRNKGNFPGRFSGRQFSNSRSEMNVSTLELGDSALYLCASSQDSINYGYTFGSGTRLTVV.